The 14 T cell receptor beta chains presented below share a single source sample, sequenced in a study of control samples from healthy donors and cancer patients. Sequencing was performed with immunoSEQ multiplex PCR; in TCRdb, only in-frame clones are kept and a portion is missing. The data contain 120,000 or so clones, about 87% of them singletons. Sequencing input: blood. These receptor sequences come from a man aged 60 to 69 in good health.

J is TRBJ1-2 and V is TRBV20-1; D gene unclear. CDR3 length equals 11 residues. Looked up from germline, CDR1 is DFQATT and CDR2 is SNEGSKA (reference sequence). Trimming removed 6 bases at V and 4 bases at J, with 9 bases between. The CDR3 region is CSAISSYGYTF. The DNA for the CDR3 is TGCAGTGCGATAAGCAGCTATGGCTACACCTTC.

The chain couples TRBV18 to TRBJ1-1, with D hard to call. Germline V gives CDR1 KGHSH, CDR2 LQKENI. The CDR3 runs 11 residues. V dropped 3 bases and J dropped 8 bases, with 7 bases sitting between them. The CDR3 DNA sequence: TGTGCCAGCTCACCGGGAGGGGAAGCTTTCTTT. The encoded protein is CASSPGGEAFF.

This clone has more than one count but fewer than ten. Other nucleotide sequences from this sample produce the same CDR3. This chain joins TRBV28 and TRBJ1-3; D unresolved. This CDR3 comprises 14 residues. From germline, CDR1 is MDHEN and CDR2 SYDVKM. Trimming removed 3 bases from V and 1 base from J, with 7 bases in between. This CDR3 reads CASSFRGSGNTIYF. CDR3 nucleotide sequence: TGTGCCAGCAGTTTTCGGGGATCTGGAAACACCATATATTTT. The full variable domain, rest sourced from reference TRBV28 and TRBJ1-3, is DVKVTQSSRYLVKRTGEKVFLECVQDMDHENMFWYRQDPGLGLRLIYFSYDVKMKEKGDIPEGYSVSREKKERFSLILESASTNQTSMYLCASSFRGSGNTIYFGEGSWLTVV.

This clone was picked up a small number of times. The chain is built from TRBV12-3 or TRBV12-4 and TRBJ2-7; no firm D call. The CDR3 sequence is 13 residues long. Trimming left V 1 base short and J 9 bases short, with 13 bases between. The CDR3 is CASSLGSSSRQYF. The CDR3 DNA sequence: TGTGCCAGCAGTTTAGGGTCCAGTTCGAGGCAGTACTTC.

V is TRBV7-2 and J is TRBJ2-5; the match to TRBD2 covers 13 bases. V shed 2 bases and J 5 bases; nucleotides not matched to a gene: 5. This CDR3 region has 16 residues. Germline CDR1 reads SGHTA; CDR2 reads FQGNSA. DNA for the CDR3: TGTGCCAGCAGCTTAACTAGCGGGGGGGCCGTGGAGACCCAGTACTTC. It encodes CASSLTSGGAVETQYF.

The chain has TRBV25-1 and TRBJ1-1, with a possible D match to TRBD1 (5 bases). Germline CDR1 reads MGHDK; CDR2 reads SYGVNS. The CDR3 loop spans 13 amino acids. The V gene lost 3 bases and the J gene lost 4 bases, with 9 bases spanning the gap. The CDR3 reads CASSDRVSTEAFF. The DNA for the CDR3 is TGTGCCAGCAGTGACAGGGTCAGCACTGAAGCTTTCTTT.

The genes are TRBV2 and TRBJ1-6; D is perhaps TRBD1 (5 bases). V shed 2 bases and J shed 10 bases, with 18 bases lying between them. Looked up from germline, CDR1 is SNHLY and CDR2 is FYNNEI. The CDR3 runs 16 residues. CDR3: CASSERQGDFTSPLHF. The DNA for the CDR3 is TGTGCCAGCAGTGAAAGGCAGGGAGATTTCACCTCACCCCTCCACTTT.

The chain combines TRBV6-6 with TRBJ2-3, with TRBD2 matching 9 bases. The CDR3 contains 15 residues. The germline V gene encodes CDR1 MNHNY and CDR2 SVGAGI (reference sequence). V was pared by 8 bases and J by 5 bases, with 11 bases of the junction left unmatched. The CDR3 sequence is CASRSAGGPGDTQYF. DNA for the CDR3: TGTGCCAGCCGGTCGGCGGGGGGGCCTGGAGATACGCAGTATTTT.

This rearrangement joins TRBV7-3 to TRBJ2-2, with unresolved D. V shed 2 bases and J shed 6 bases, with 10 bases lying between them. The CDR3 length is 14 residues. From germline, CDR1 is SGHTA and CDR2 FQGTGA. The CDR3 DNA sequence: TGTGCCAGCAGCTTACCCGAAAGGGCCGGGGAGCTGTTTTTT. Translated: CASSLPERAGELFF. Combining the CDR3 with reference TRBV7-3 and TRBJ2-2 gives the whole variable domain GAGVSQTPSNKVTEKGKYVELRCDPISGHTALYWYRQSLGQGPEFLIYFQGTGAADDSGLPNDRFFAVRPEGSVSTLKIQRTERGDSAVYLCASSLPERAGELFFGEGSRLTVL.

This clone was detected once. The J gene is TRBJ1-1, the V gene TRBV3-1 (or the pseudogene TRBV3-2); a possible D gene is TRBD1 (5 bases). V lost 2 bases, J lost 0 bases, and 13 bases lay in between. Germline V gene lookup returns CDR1 LGHDT and CDR2 YNNKEL (reference sequence). The CDR3 runs to 16 residues. The CDR3 here is CASSQRSTGMNTEAFF. The DNA for the CDR3 is TGTGCCAGCAGCCAAAGATCTACAGGCATGAACACTGAAGCTTTCTTT.

The rearrangement links TRBV28 to TRBJ2-6; perhaps D is TRBD1 or TRBD2 (5 bases each). Germline CDR1 reads MDHEN; CDR2 reads SYDVKM. This CDR3 region has 18 residues. V was cut by 2 bases and J by 0 bases, with 14 bases left in between. The CDR3 DNA reads TGTGCCAGCAGTTTAAGTAAGAGGGGCGGCTCTGGGGCCAACGTCCTGACTTTC. Its translation is CASSLSKRGGSGANVLTF. Complete variable domain (other parts from reference TRBV28 and TRBJ2-6): DVKVTQSSRYLVKRTGEKVFLECVQDMDHENMFWYRQDPGLGLRLIYFSYDVKMKEKGDIPEGYSVSREKKERFSLILESASTNQTSMYLCASSLSKRGGSGANVLTFGAGSRLTVL.

This sequence joins TRBV27 and TRBJ2-3, with TRBD2 identical over 8 bases. The CDR3 runs 15 residues. Germline-derived CDR1 and CDR2 are MNHEY and SMNVEV (reference sequence). Germline trimming cut 4 bases from V and 3 bases from J; bases unmatched to any gene: 6. As DNA, the CDR3 is TGTGCCAGCAGTTCGGGGGGGGCGAGGACAGATACGCAGTATTTT. Translating it yields CASSSGGARTDTQYF.

The chain links TRBV3-1 (or the pseudogene TRBV3-2) to TRBJ1-1; possibly TRBD1 for D (5 bases). The CDR3 totals 14 residues. Looked up from germline, CDR1 is LGHDT and CDR2 is YNNKEL (reference sequence). The V end was cut by 3 bases, the J end by 0 bases, with 8 bases between. CDR3 DNA: TGTGCCAGCAGCCAGCAGGGAATGAACACTGAAGCTTTCTTT. Translation: CASSQQGMNTEAFF.

The V gene is TRBV5-8, the J gene TRBJ2-7; a possible D gene is TRBD1 (6 bases). CDR1 is SGHTS and CDR2 is YDEGEE in the germline V gene. The germline V and J ends were trimmed by 4 bases and 1 base, with 15 bases remaining between them. This CDR3 is 15 amino acids long. CDR3 in amino acids: CASSPRTATSYEQYF. The CDR3 DNA is TGTGCCAGCAGCCCACGGACAGCAACTTCCTACGAGCAGTACTTC.